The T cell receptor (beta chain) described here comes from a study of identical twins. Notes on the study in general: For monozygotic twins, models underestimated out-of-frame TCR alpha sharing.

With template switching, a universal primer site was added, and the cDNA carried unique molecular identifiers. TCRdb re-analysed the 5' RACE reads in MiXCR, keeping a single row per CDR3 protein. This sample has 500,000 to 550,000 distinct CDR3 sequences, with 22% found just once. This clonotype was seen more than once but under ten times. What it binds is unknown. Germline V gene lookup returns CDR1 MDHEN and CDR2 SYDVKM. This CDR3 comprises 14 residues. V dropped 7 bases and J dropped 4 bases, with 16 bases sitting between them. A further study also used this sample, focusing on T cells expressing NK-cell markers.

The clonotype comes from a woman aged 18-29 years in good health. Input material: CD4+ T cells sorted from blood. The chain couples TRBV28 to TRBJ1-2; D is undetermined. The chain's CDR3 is CASTPGRQSYGYTF. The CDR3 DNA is TGTGCCAGCACCCCGGGTCGCCAATCCTATGGCTACACCTTC.